This T cell receptor beta chain derives from a study of control samples from healthy donors and cancer patients (dated by TCRdb to the early 2020s). For this clone: This clone's antigen is unknown. Base qualities are not at hand, and no much larger clone is one base apart.

Receptor libraries were prepared by the immunoSEQ multiplex PCR assay. Entries here come from immuneACCESS through TCRdb and include only in-frame sequences with V and J called. Some clones fail to appear in such tables; in the studies checked, an unresolved V gene covers under half of the shortfall, and the cause of the remainder is unknown. Here the sample has 200,000 to 250,000 clones; roughly 94% occur a single time. The biggest ten clones account for about 1.6% of the sample. The trim is 2 bases for V and 5 bases for J, with a gap of 12 bases between the germline ends. As encoded in the germline V gene (reference sequence), CDR1 is SGHKS while CDR2 is YYEKEE. The CDR3 has 14 amino acids, counting the end cysteine and phenylalanine. The CDR3 DNA has 42 bases and is translated from base 1.

The receptor was derived from a man aged 50 to 60 in good health. Sequencing was performed on blood. The V and J genes are TRBV5-5 and TRBJ2-3, with TRBD2 perhaps the D gene, on 6 matching bases. The DNA sequence is as follows: TGTGCCAGCAGCTTCACGGGACTTGAAGATACGCAGTATTTT. Translation gives CASSFTGLEDTQYF.